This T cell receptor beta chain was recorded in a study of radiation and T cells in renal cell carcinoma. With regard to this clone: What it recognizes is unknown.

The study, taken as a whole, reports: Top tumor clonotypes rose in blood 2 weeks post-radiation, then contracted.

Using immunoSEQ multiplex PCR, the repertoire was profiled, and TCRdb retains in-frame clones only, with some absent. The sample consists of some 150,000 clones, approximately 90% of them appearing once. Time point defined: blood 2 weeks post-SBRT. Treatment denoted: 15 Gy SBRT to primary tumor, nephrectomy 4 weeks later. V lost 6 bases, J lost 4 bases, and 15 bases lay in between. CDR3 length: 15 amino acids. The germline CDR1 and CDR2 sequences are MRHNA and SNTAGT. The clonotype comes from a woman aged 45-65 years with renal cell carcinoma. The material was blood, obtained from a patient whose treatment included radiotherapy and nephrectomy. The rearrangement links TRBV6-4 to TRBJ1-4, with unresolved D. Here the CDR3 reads CASRALGESNEKLFF. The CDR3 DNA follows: TGTGCCAGCAGAGCTCTCGGGGAAAGTAATGAAAAACTGTTTTTT.